Below, 18 T cell receptor beta chains from the same sample are listed, as sequenced in a study of CD8 T cells in ankylosing spondylitis. Study conclusions and caveats: Roughly 8 highly homologous variants made up a TCR beta motif, and this motif appeared characteristic of ankylosing spondylitis blood.

TCRdb redid the calling of the 5' RACE reads with MiXCR, one entry per CDR3 protein. This sample carries 500,000 to 550,000 distinct CDR3 sequences, over 9.5% of them seen once, and the ten largest clones take 6.8%. Their cognate antigens are unknown. The sequenced material came from blood, either unsorted or a sorted T cell fraction (not recorded which). These receptors came from a male donor with ankylosing spondylitis.

The rearrangement joins TRBV7-9 to TRBJ2-2; 7 nucleotides align to TRBD1. The CDR3 has 15 residues. CDR1 and CDR2 from the germline V gene are SEHNR and FQNEAQ (reference sequence). V dropped 5 bases and J dropped 5; count of bases not matched to a gene: 8. CDR3 DNA sequence: TGTGCCAGCAGCAAACACGACAGGGAAACCGGGGAGCTGTTTTTT. As protein: CASSKHDRETGELFF.

In its sample, this clonotype was seen many times. The CDR3 sequence: CASSTLGGTSHNEQFF. In DNA, the CDR3 is TGTGCCAGCAGCACACTTGGCGGGACTTCCCACAATGAGCAGTTCTTC. V gene TRBV7-9 combines with J gene TRBJ2-1, with a tentative D call TRBD2 (6 bases). There are 16 residues in the CDR3. V lost 5 bases and J 5 bases, leaving 19 bases between the germline ends. Germline-derived CDR1 and CDR2 are SEHNR and FQNEAQ (reference sequence).

This clonotype turned up a few times. The CDR3: CASSPQADYGYTF. In DNA form, the CDR3 reads TGTGCCAGCAGCCCACAAGCGGACTATGGCTACACCTTC. The V call is TRBV11-1, the J call TRBJ1-2; D not certain. Per the germline V gene, CDR1 is SGHAT and CDR2 is FQDESV (reference sequence). The CDR3 spans 13 residues. V was clipped by 5 bases and J by 3 bases, with 10 bases between them. Using reference TRBV11-1 and TRBJ1-2 for the parts outside the CDR3, the full variable domain is EAEVAQSPRYKITEKSQAVAFWCDPISGHATLYWYRQILGQGPELLVQFQDESVVDDSQLPKDRFSAERLKGVDSTLKIQPAELGDSAMYLCASSPQADYGYTFGSGTRLTVV.

This chain connects TRBV6-1 to TRBJ1-1; D unclear. V was trimmed by 4 bases and J by 3 bases, leaving 9 bases between them. CDR3 length equals 13 residues. The germline CDR1 and CDR2 sequences are MNHNS and SASEGT. This chain's CDR3 is CASSAERDTEAFF. In DNA, the CDR3 is TGTGCCAGCAGTGCGGAGAGGGACACTGAAGCTTTCTTT.

This clonotype was counted a few times. The chain joins TRBV20-1 to TRBJ2-1, with 9 bases aligning to TRBD2. This CDR3 region has 14 residues. Germline V gene data show CDR1 as DFQATT and CDR2 as SNEGSKA (reference sequence). The V segment lost 4 bases and the J segment 5 bases; nucleotides outside the gene matches: 6. The CDR3 coding sequence is TGCAGTGCTATTATAGCGGGAGCGAACAATGAGCAGTTCTTC. Its translation: CSAIIAGANNEQFF.

In its sample, this clonotype was seen a few times. This rearrangement joins TRBV20-1 to TRBJ1-4; weak D call: TRBD1 (5 bases). Trimming pared 0 bases from V and 8 bases from J, leaving 13 bases between. Germline CDR1 DFQATT, CDR2 SNEGSKA (reference sequence). This CDR3 region has 14 residues. CDR3 in amino acids: CSARDWRGREKLFF. In DNA, the CDR3 is TGCAGTGCTAGAGATTGGAGGGGACGGGAAAAACTGTTTTTT.

This clonotype turned up a few times. This chain uses TRBV19 with TRBJ1-1, with D unclear. The germline V gene encodes CDR1 LNHDA and CDR2 SQIVND (reference sequence). The CDR3 is 12 amino acids. Trimming took off 6 bases at V and 2 bases at J, with 7 bases between the two ends. The CDR3 protein is CASRQTNTEAFF. The CDR3 DNA is TGTGCCAGTAGACAGACAAACACTGAAGCTTTCTTT.

This clonotype has a handful of counts. V gene TRBV14 combines with J gene TRBJ2-1; possible D gene TRBD2, 5 bases. V lost 0 bases and J 9 bases, leaving 15 bases between the germline ends. The V gene's germline CDR1 is SGHDN and CDR2 FVKESK. This CDR3 contains 15 residues. The CDR3 protein is CASSQEEGRAIEQFF. The CDR3 region has the DNA TGTGCCAGCAGCCAAGAAGAGGGTCGGGCAATTGAGCAGTTCTTC.

The V call is TRBV9, the J call TRBJ2-3; D could derive from TRBD1 or TRBD2 (5 bases each). CDR3 length equals 15 residues. Deletions cut 0 bases from V and 2 bases from J, with 10 bases between. Germline-derived CDR1 and CDR2 are SGDLS and YYNGEE. CDR3 protein: CASSVDWGTTDTQYF. CDR3 in DNA: TGTGCCAGCAGCGTAGACTGGGGGACCACAGATACGCAGTATTTT.

This clonotype has ten or more counts. The chain combines TRBV7-6 with TRBJ1-1; no definite D call. Germline V gene data show CDR1 as SGHVS and CDR2 as FNYEAQ. V was trimmed by 5 bases and J by 8 bases, leaving 15 bases between them. The CDR3 covers 13 residues. CDR3 sequence (DNA): TGTGCCAGCAGCGCCGAACCCGGGAAAGAAGCTTTCTTT. Translation: CASSAEPGKEAFF.

The chain carries TRBV5-1 and TRBJ2-3; 8 bases agree with TRBD2. The CDR3 sequence is 15 residues long. V was pared by 2 bases and J by 2 bases, with 4 bases of the junction left unmatched. The germline V gene has CDR1 SGHRS and CDR2 YFSETQ. The CDR3 reads CASSLNGRATDTQYF. In DNA form, the CDR3 reads TGCGCCAGCAGCTTAAACGGGAGGGCCACAGATACGCAGTATTTT.

The chain links TRBV24-1 to TRBJ2-1; the D gene is possibly TRBD1 (6 bases). This CDR3 is built from 15 residues. Germline CDR1 KGHDR, CDR2 SFDVKD. V lost 4 bases and J lost 5, with 14 bases in between. CDR3 region: CATSERRGADNEQFF. CDR3 nucleotide sequence: TGTGCCACCAGTGAGCGCAGGGGCGCTGACAATGAGCAGTTCTTC.

This clonotype was counted a few times. The rearrangement joins TRBV20-1 to TRBJ2-1; a possible D gene is TRBD2 (6 bases). V lost 3 bases and J 4 bases, leaving 13 bases between the germline ends. CDR3 size: 14 residues. The V gene's germline CDR1 is DFQATT and CDR2 SNEGSKA (reference sequence). The CDR3 reads CSARKLADYNEQFF. In nucleotides, the CDR3 is TGCAGTGCTAGGAAACTAGCAGATTACAATGAGCAGTTCTTC.

This clonotype was found many times. The chain combines TRBV10-3 with TRBJ2-5; 8 positions match TRBD1. This CDR3 region has 16 residues. The V and J ends lost 3 bases and 5 bases, in that order; junction bases with no gene match: 11. From germline, CDR1 is ENHRY and CDR2 SYGVKD. CDR3 residues: CAISDTGQGREETQYF. The CDR3 DNA follows: TGTGCCATCAGTGATACAGGACAGGGAAGAGAGGAGACCCAGTACTTC.

The rearrangement links TRBV24-1 to TRBJ2-7; TRBD1 matches 8 bases. Germline V lookup: CDR1 KGHDR, CDR2 SFDVKD. The CDR3 is 14 amino acids. J gave up 2 bases and V 4 bases, and 3 bases lay outside the gene matches. CDR3 protein: CATSDPDRAYEQYF. In nucleotides, the CDR3 is TGTGCCACCAGTGACCCGGACAGGGCCTACGAGCAGTACTTC.

This clonotype appeared many times. One end of the junction does not line up with germline, which may come from a read error. The CDR3 loop reads CASILRGSGNTIYF. CDR3 DNA: TGTGCCAGCATTTTAAGGGGCTCCGGAAACACCATATATTTT. V usage is TRBV12-3 or TRBV12-4 and J usage is TRBJ1-3; tentatively, D is TRBD1 (5 bases). The CDR3 consists of 14 residues.

This clonotype has a handful of counts. Here the CDR3 DNA reads TGTGCCAGCAGCCAAACTACTAGTCTTGGCGGGGAGCTGTTTTTT. It yields the protein CASSQTTSLGGELFF. The chain joins TRBV3-1 to TRBJ2-2, with D maybe TRBD2 (5 bases). This CDR3 contains 15 residues. Germline-derived CDR1 and CDR2 are LGHDT and YNNKEL (reference sequence). V lost 2 bases and J lost 7, with 14 bases in between.

This clonotype was detected a few times. The chain recombines TRBV7-2 with TRBJ2-1; D unresolved. This CDR3 comprises 13 residues. From germline, CDR1 is SGHTA and CDR2 FQGNSA. Trimming took 5 bases from V and 8 from J, leaving 13 bases between them. The CDR3 coding sequence is TGTGCCAGCAGCCCCGGGTGGCTCGATGAGCAGTTCTTC. Its protein is CASSPGWLDEQFF.